This is a list of T cell receptor beta chains from one sample in a study of cytomegalovirus exposure and HLA in healthy donors. Only in-frame clones appear in the TCRdb table, and some are missing; sequencing was by immunoSEQ multiplex PCR. This table holds roughly 130,000 clones, around 8.5% found once. The sequencing sample was made of PBMCs. All receptors come from a man aged 40-50 years in good health and CMV-seronegative. CDR3s include the opening cysteine and the closing phenylalanine or tryptophan. A D gene is named only where the DNA matches it firmly. Some rows have no size entry. The others give once, few or many, or a class for an expanded clone.

v_gene: TRBV5-1
d_gene: NA
abundance: NA
j_gene: TRBJ1-6
CDR3aa: CASSLVGGDSPLHF
CDR3nt: TGCGCCAGCAGCTTGGTAGGGGGTGATTCACCCCTCCACTTT

v_gene: TRBV18
d_gene: NA
abundance: few
j_gene: TRBJ2-3
CDR3aa: CASSPGSTTQYF
CDR3nt: TGTGCCAGCTCACCCGGGAGCACTACGCAGTATTTT

v_gene: TRBV19
d_gene: TRBD1
abundance: few
j_gene: TRBJ2-7
CDR3aa: CASSMGTGLLYEQYF
CDR3nt: TGTGCCAGTAGTATGGGGACAGGGCTTCTGTACGAGCAGTACTTC

v_gene: TRBV5-1
d_gene: NA
abundance: NA
j_gene: TRBJ1-5
CDR3aa: CASSPAGGRIDQPQHF
CDR3nt: TGCGCCAGCAGCCCCGCCGGGGGGCGTATTGATCAGCCCCAGCATTTT

v_gene: TRBV18
d_gene: TRBD1
abundance: NA
j_gene: TRBJ2-7
CDR3aa: CASSPERTGAGGEQYF
CDR3nt: TGTGCCAGCTCACCAGAGCGGACAGGGGCGGGCGGGGAGCAGTACTTC

v_gene: TRBV7-2
d_gene: NA
abundance: few
j_gene: TRBJ2-3
CDR3aa: CASRNRPQHRASTDTQYF
CDR3nt: TGTGCCAGCAGAAACAGGCCCCAACACAGGGCTAGCACAGATACGCAGTATTTT

v_gene: TRBV5-8
d_gene: NA
abundance: few
j_gene: TRBJ1-4
CDR3aa: CASSLAGATNEKLFF
CDR3nt: TGTGCCAGCAGCTTGGCCGGTGCAACTAATGAAAAACTGTTTTTT

v_gene: TRBV25-1
d_gene: TRBD2
abundance: few
j_gene: TRBJ2-3
CDR3aa: CASSEESGAVTDTQYF
CDR3nt: TGTGCCAGCAGTGAAGAAAGCGGGGCCGTCACAGATACGCAGTATTTT

v_gene: TRBV6-5
d_gene: TRBD2
abundance: NA
j_gene: TRBJ2-2
CDR3aa: CASSYGTSDTGELFF
CDR3nt: TGTGCCAGCAGTTACGGGACTAGCGACACCGGGGAGCTGTTTTTT

v_gene: TRBV19
d_gene: NA
abundance: NA
j_gene: TRBJ1-1
CDR3aa: CASSRWGGDTEAFF
CDR3nt: TGTGCCAGTAGTCGATGGGGGGGAGACACTGAAGCTTTCTTT

v_gene: TRBV7-9
d_gene: NA
abundance: NA
j_gene: TRBJ1-1
CDR3aa: CASSLGDQGGPEAFF
CDR3nt: TGTGCCAGCAGCTTAGGAGACCAAGGAGGCCCTGAAGCTTTCTTT

v_gene: TRBV5-1
d_gene: TRBD1
abundance: few
j_gene: TRBJ2-7
CDR3aa: CASSDSGTGTYEQYF
CDR3nt: TGCGCCAGCAGCGACTCCGGGACAGGGACCTACGAGCAGTACTTC

v_gene: TRBV21-1
d_gene: NA
abundance: NA
j_gene: TRBJ1-1
CDR3aa: CASSLQGANTEAFF
CDR3nt: TGTGCCAGCAGCCTCCAGGGGGCGAACACTGAAGCTTTCTTT

v_gene: TRBV4-2
d_gene: TRBD2
abundance: many
j_gene: TRBJ2-3
CDR3aa: CASSQDGIAGGPSDTQYF
CDR3nt: TGTGCCAGCAGCCAAGACGGGATAGCGGGGGGGCCGTCAGATACGCAGTATTTT

v_gene: TRBV5-1
d_gene: NA
abundance: NA
j_gene: TRBJ2-1
CDR3aa: CASSLWTGVNYNEQFF
CDR3nt: TGCGCCAGCAGCTTGTGGACGGGGGTAAACTACAATGAGCAGTTCTTC

v_gene: TRBV28
d_gene: TRBD1
abundance: few
j_gene: TRBJ1-2
CDR3aa: CASSQTGAYGYTF
CDR3nt: TGTGCCAGCAGTCAGACAGGGGCCTATGGCTACACCTTC

v_gene: TRBV11-2
d_gene: NA
abundance: NA
j_gene: TRBJ2-7
CDR3aa: CASSVIPDGLYSYEQYF
CDR3nt: TGTGCCAGCAGCGTAATCCCCGACGGGTTGTACTCCTACGAGCAGTACTTC

v_gene: TRBV12-5
d_gene: NA
abundance: few
j_gene: TRBJ2-3
CDR3aa: CASGLTDTQYF
CDR3nt: TGTGCTAGTGGTCTCACAGATACGCAGTATTTT

v_gene: TRBV5-4
d_gene: TRBD1
abundance: NA
j_gene: TRBJ1-4
CDR3aa: CASSVQGAVEKLFF
CDR3nt: TGTGCCAGCAGCGTACAGGGGGCGGTTGAAAAACTGTTTTTT

v_gene: TRBV30
d_gene: TRBD1
abundance: NA
j_gene: TRBJ1-3
CDR3aa: CAGYPPGQGFLSSGNTIYF
CDR3nt: TGTGCCGGCTACCCTCCGGGACAGGGTTTTTTGAGCTCTGGAAACACCATATATTTT

v_gene: TRBV18
d_gene: NA
abundance: NA
j_gene: TRBJ1-1
CDR3aa: CASSSGPTEAFF
CDR3nt: TGTGCCAGCTCCTCAGGGCCCACTGAAGCTTTCTTT

v_gene: TRBV5-4
d_gene: TRBD2
abundance: NA
j_gene: TRBJ2-5
CDR3aa: CASSLLSGGETQYF
CDR3nt: TGTGCCAGCAGCTTGCTTAGCGGGGGGGAGACCCAGTACTTC

v_gene: TRBV18
d_gene: NA
abundance: NA
j_gene: TRBJ2-7
CDR3aa: CASSPLDPAGSSYEQYF
CDR3nt: TGTGCCAGCTCACCACTAGATCCGGCGGGGAGCTCCTACGAGCAGTACTTC

v_gene: TRBV4-1
d_gene: NA
abundance: NA
j_gene: TRBJ1-6
CDR3aa: CASSPLSQGHNSPLHF
CDR3nt: TGCGCCAGCAGCCCCCTATCCCAGGGGCATAATTCACCCCTCCACTTT

v_gene: TRBV6-1
d_gene: NA
abundance: NA
j_gene: TRBJ2-5
CDR3aa: CASSALDLVQETQYF
CDR3nt: TGTGCCAGCAGTGCCCTCGACTTAGTCCAAGAGACCCAGTACTTC

v_gene: TRBV9
d_gene: TRBD1
abundance: few
j_gene: TRBJ2-5
CDR3aa: CASSVSGQQETQYF
CDR3nt: TGTGCCAGCAGCGTATCGGGACAGCAAGAGACCCAGTACTTC

v_gene: TRBV30
d_gene: NA
abundance: few
j_gene: TRBJ2-7
CDR3aa: CAWSNTEQYF
CDR3nt: TGTGCCTGGAGTAACACAGAGCAGTACTTC

v_gene: TRBV6-1
d_gene: NA
abundance: few
j_gene: TRBJ2-7
CDR3aa: CASSEQRSSYEQYF
CDR3nt: TGTGCCAGCAGTGAACAGCGAAGCTCCTACGAGCAGTACTTC

v_gene: TRBV4-1
d_gene: NA
abundance: few
j_gene: TRBJ1-2
CDR3aa: CASSSDRSGGYTF
CDR3nt: TGCGCCAGCAGCTCCGACCGGAGTGGTGGCTACACCTTC

v_gene: TRBV5-1
d_gene: TRBD2
abundance: NA
j_gene: TRBJ2-3
CDR3aa: CASRAGGGTDTQYF
CDR3nt: TGCGCCAGCAGGGCGGGCGGGGGGACAGATACGCAGTATTTT

v_gene: TRBV4-3
d_gene: TRBD2
abundance: NA
j_gene: TRBJ2-7
CDR3aa: CASSQVAGGRYEQYF
CDR3nt: TGCGCCAGCAGCCAAGTTGCGGGGGGCCGCTACGAGCAGTACTTC

v_gene: TRBV15
d_gene: TRBD1
abundance: few
j_gene: TRBJ2-7
CDR3aa: CAPSRDRGYEQYF
CDR3nt: TGTGCCCCCAGCAGAGACAGGGGGTACGAGCAGTACTTC

v_gene: TRBV4-2
d_gene: NA
abundance: NA
j_gene: TRBJ1-4
CDR3aa: CASSQGGAEEKLFF
CDR3nt: TGTGCCAGCAGCCAAGGGGGCGCGGAGGAAAAACTGTTTTTT

v_gene: TRBV10-3
d_gene: TRBD2
abundance: NA
j_gene: TRBJ2-5
CDR3aa: CAISESLAGGLDQYF
CDR3nt: TGTGCCATCAGTGAGTCTCTAGCGGGGGGGCTGGACCAGTACTTC

v_gene: TRBV12-5
d_gene: TRBD2
abundance: NA
j_gene: TRBJ2-1
CDR3aa: CASGPAGGIDEQFF
CDR3nt: TGTGCTAGTGGTCCGGCCGGGGGGATAGATGAGCAGTTCTTC

v_gene: TRBV29-1
d_gene: NA
abundance: NA
j_gene: TRBJ1-3
CDR3aa: CSAGRSGNTIYF
CDR3nt: TGCAGCGCTGGGAGGAGTGGAAACACCATATATTTT

v_gene: TRBV30
d_gene: TRBD1
abundance: few
j_gene: TRBJ1-1
CDR3aa: CAWSVGQAGKAFF
CDR3nt: TGTGCCTGGAGTGTAGGACAGGCAGGGAAAGCTTTCTTT

v_gene: TRBV4-1
d_gene: TRBD1
abundance: NA
j_gene: TRBJ2-1
CDR3aa: CASSQDLGQGYNEQFF
CDR3nt: TGCGCCAGCAGCCAAGATTTGGGACAGGGATACAATGAGCAGTTCTTC

v_gene: TRBV23-1
d_gene: NA
abundance: NA
j_gene: TRBJ2-7
CDR3aa: CAGGLLSSYEQYF
CDR3nt: TGCGCCGGAGGGCTGCTGAGCTCCTACGAGCAGTACTTC

v_gene: TRBV9
d_gene: NA
abundance: NA
j_gene: TRBJ2-1
CDR3aa: CASGLSKKQFF
CDR3nt: TGTGCCAGCGGACTTAGTAAGAAGCAGTTCTTC

v_gene: TRBV9
d_gene: NA
abundance: few
j_gene: TRBJ2-7
CDR3aa: CASSYREHEQYF
CDR3nt: TGTGCCAGCAGTTACAGGGAACACGAGCAGTACTTC

v_gene: TRBV9
d_gene: NA
abundance: few
j_gene: TRBJ2-2
CDR3aa: CASGDGSSTGELFF
CDR3nt: TGTGCCAGCGGTGACGGGTCGAGCACCGGGGAGCTGTTTTTT

v_gene: TRBV5-6
d_gene: TRBD1
abundance: few
j_gene: TRBJ1-2
CDR3aa: CASSLYDRGEGYTF
CDR3nt: TGTGCCAGCAGCTTGTATGACAGGGGAGAAGGCTACACCTTC

v_gene: TRBV2
d_gene: TRBD2
abundance: NA
j_gene: TRBJ2-2
CDR3aa: CASSVAGGPRELFF
CDR3nt: TGTGCCAGCAGTGTAGCGGGGGGGCCCAGGGAGCTGTTTTTT

v_gene: TRBV2
d_gene: TRBD2
abundance: NA
j_gene: TRBJ2-4
CDR3aa: CASSEGSSGGNIQYF
CDR3nt: TGTGCCAGCAGTGAAGGTTCCAGCGGGGGTAACATTCAGTACTTC